What follows are 12 T cell receptor beta chains derived from one specimen sequenced in a study of cytomegalovirus exposure and HLA in healthy donors. PCR employed 60 Vbeta and 13 Jbeta primers. Measured with immunoSEQ multiplex PCR; TCRdb has only the in-frame clones, and not every one. Among about 130,000 clones listed, roughly 70% were seen once. The sequencing sample was made of PBMCs. These receptors all stem from a human donor in good health.

This clone was detected a few times. The genes are TRBV27 and TRBJ1-2, with a tentative D call TRBD1 (6 bases). V was clipped by 0 bases and J by 8 bases, with 13 bases between them. Germline CDR1 reads MNHEY; CDR2 reads SMNVEV (reference sequence). The CDR3 is 14 amino acids. CDR3 nucleotides: TGTGCCAGCAGTTTATCCGGGGGGCCCTACGGCTACACCTTC. The encoded protein is CASSLSGGPYGYTF.

This clone was seen more than once but under ten times. V is TRBV9 and J is TRBJ2-7; a possible D gene is TRBD2 (6 bases). The ends were cut back, 3 bases at V and 6 bases at J, with 16 bases in the middle. The CDR3 covers 14 residues. The germline CDR1 and CDR2 sequences are SGDLS and YYNGEE. This CDR3 is CASSARDSGREQYF. In DNA, the CDR3 is TGTGCCAGCAGCGCCCGGGACTCAGGACGCGAGCAGTACTTC.

The chain employs TRBV5-1 and TRBJ2-1; 12 bases are shared with TRBD2. V lost 4 bases to trimming and J lost 7 bases; unmatched junction nucleotides: 3. CDR1 and CDR2 (germline): SGHRS, YFSETQ. The CDR3 covers 14 residues. CDR3 loop: CASSPGTSGNEQFF. CDR3 coding DNA: TGCGCCAGCAGCCCTGGGACTAGCGGGAATGAGCAGTTCTTC.

This clone has just a few counts. V usage is TRBV6-1 and J usage is TRBJ2-7; weak D call: TRBD1 (7 bases). The CDR3 length is 17 residues. Germline CDR1 MNHNS, CDR2 SASEGT. With 4 bases removed from V and 2 bases from J, the gap between germline ends came to 21 bases. The CDR3 sequence: CASSGVGGGDRTYEQYF. The CDR3 DNA is TGTGCCAGCAGTGGAGTAGGGGGCGGGGACAGAACCTACGAGCAGTACTTC.

V gene TRBV11-3 combines with J gene TRBJ2-3; 14 bases are shared with TRBD2. The CDR3 consists of 16 residues. Germline loops: CDR1 SGHNT, CDR2 YENEEA. V lost 3 bases and J lost 3; bases outside the gene matches: 2. CDR3 DNA sequence: TGTGCCAGCAGCTTGGGACTAGCGGGAGATACAGATACGCAGTATTTT. Protein: CASSLGLAGDTDTQYF.

The chain recombines TRBV4-1 with TRBJ2-1; 9 nucleotides match TRBD1. The V gene's germline CDR1 is MGHRA and CDR2 YSYEKL. The V and J ends lost 3 bases and 8 bases, in that order; junction bases with no gene match: 11. This CDR3 contains 16 residues. For the CDR3, the DNA is TGCGCCAGCAGCCAGTCCCCGGGACAGGGTAGTGATGAGCAGTTCTTC. Protein: CASSQSPGQGSDEQFF.

Concerning this clone: Other DNA variants within this sample encode the same CDR3. In DNA, the CDR3 is TGTGCCAGCAGTTACTCAATAGCGTACCAAGAGACCCAGTACTTC. This encodes CASSYSIAYQETQYF. The chain recombines TRBV6-6 with TRBJ2-5; weak D call: TRBD2 (5 bases). The germline V gene has CDR1 MNHNY and CDR2 SVGAGI (reference sequence). V shed 0 bases and J shed 0 bases, with 8 bases lying between them. The CDR3 is made up of 15 amino acids.

The chain links TRBV6-4 to TRBJ2-1; a weak D match, TRBD2 (5 bases). V shed 0 bases and J shed 5 bases, with 5 bases lying between them. CDR1 is MRHNA, CDR2 SNTAGT, per germline. This CDR3 is built from 13 residues. The CDR3 DNA is TGTGCCAGCAGTGACTCGACTAACAATGAGCAGTTCTTC. Its translation is CASSDSTNNEQFF.

This chain uses TRBV18 with TRBJ2-1; TRBD2 is a possible D gene (6 bases). This CDR3 is built from 17 residues. The V gene lost 4 bases and the J gene lost 2 bases, with 18 bases spanning the gap. Germline V CDR1 and CDR2: KGHSH, LQKENI. The CDR3 coding sequence is TGTGCCAGCTCACTTGGGACTCACGAAACCGCCTACAATGAGCAGTTCTTC. Translated: CASSLGTHETAYNEQFF.

The V and J genes are TRBV27 and TRBJ2-4, with D possibly TRBD2 on 5 matching bases. The CDR3 extends over 15 amino acids. V lost 3 bases and J 0 bases, leaving 9 bases between the germline ends. CDR1 and CDR2 from the germline V gene are MNHEY and SMNVEV (reference sequence). CDR3 nucleotides: TGTGCCAGCAGTTTGGGTCGGGGAGCCAAAAACATTCAGTACTTC. Protein sequence: CASSLGRGAKNIQYF.

The gene calls are TRBV5-1 and TRBJ2-7; the D is unclear. Germline CDR1 SGHRS, CDR2 YFSETQ. V shed 2 bases and J shed 3 bases, with 9 bases lying between them. The CDR3 length is 13 residues. CDR3 amino acids: CASSFDISYEQYF. The CDR3 DNA reads as TGCGCCAGCAGCTTTGACATCAGCTACGAGCAGTACTTC.

This sequence joins TRBV27 and TRBJ2-7, with D uncertain. Germline V gene sequence: CDR1 MNHEY, CDR2 SMNVEV (reference sequence). The CDR3 runs 11 residues. The V and J ends lost 10 bases and 2 bases respectively, with 9 bases between them. This chain's CDR3 is CATRGPYEQYF. The CDR3 DNA is TGTGCCACTAGAGGCCCCTACGAGCAGTACTTC.